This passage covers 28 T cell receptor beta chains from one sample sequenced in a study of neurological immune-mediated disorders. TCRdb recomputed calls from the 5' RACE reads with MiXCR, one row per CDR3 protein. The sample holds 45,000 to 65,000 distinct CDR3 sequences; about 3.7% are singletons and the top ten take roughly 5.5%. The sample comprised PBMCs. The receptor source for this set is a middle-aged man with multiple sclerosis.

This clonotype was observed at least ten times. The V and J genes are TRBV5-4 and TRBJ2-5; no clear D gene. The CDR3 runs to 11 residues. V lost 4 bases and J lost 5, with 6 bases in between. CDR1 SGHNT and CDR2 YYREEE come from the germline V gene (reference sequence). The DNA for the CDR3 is TGTGCCAGCAGCATGATGGAGACCCAGTACTTC. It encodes CASSMMETQYF.

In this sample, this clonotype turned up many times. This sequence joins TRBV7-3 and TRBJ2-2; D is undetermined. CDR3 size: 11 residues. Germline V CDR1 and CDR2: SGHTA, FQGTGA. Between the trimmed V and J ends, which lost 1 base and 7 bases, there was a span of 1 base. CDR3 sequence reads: CASSLNGELFF. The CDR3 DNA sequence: TGTGCCAGCAGCTTAAACGGGGAGCTGTTTTTT.

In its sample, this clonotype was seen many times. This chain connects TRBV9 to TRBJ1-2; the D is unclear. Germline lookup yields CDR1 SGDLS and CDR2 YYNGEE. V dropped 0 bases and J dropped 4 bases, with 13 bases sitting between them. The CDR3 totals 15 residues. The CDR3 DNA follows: TGTGCCAGCAGCGTAGCTCCAGAGGATGTCTATGGCTACACCTTC. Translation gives CASSVAPEDVYGYTF.

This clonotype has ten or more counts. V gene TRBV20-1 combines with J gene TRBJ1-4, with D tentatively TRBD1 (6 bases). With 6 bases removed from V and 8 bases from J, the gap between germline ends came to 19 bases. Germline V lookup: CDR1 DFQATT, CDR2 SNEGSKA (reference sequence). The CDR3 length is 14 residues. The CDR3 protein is CSAGGGATQEKLFF. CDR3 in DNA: TGCAGTGCCGGGGGGGGGGCGACCCAGGAAAAACTGTTTTTT.

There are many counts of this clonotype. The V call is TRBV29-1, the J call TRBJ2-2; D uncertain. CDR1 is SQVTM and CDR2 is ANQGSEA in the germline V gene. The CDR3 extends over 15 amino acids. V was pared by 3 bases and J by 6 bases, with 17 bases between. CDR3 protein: CSVDLPKGYPGELFF. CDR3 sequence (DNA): TGCAGCGTTGACCTCCCCAAAGGTTATCCCGGGGAGCTGTTTTTT.

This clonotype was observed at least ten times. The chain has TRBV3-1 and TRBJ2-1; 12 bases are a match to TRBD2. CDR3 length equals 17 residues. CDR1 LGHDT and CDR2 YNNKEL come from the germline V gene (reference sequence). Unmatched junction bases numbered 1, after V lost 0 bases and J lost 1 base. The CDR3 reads CASSQDLAGGSYNEQFF. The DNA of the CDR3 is TGTGCCAGCAGCCAAGACCTAGCGGGGGGGTCCTACAATGAGCAGTTCTTC.

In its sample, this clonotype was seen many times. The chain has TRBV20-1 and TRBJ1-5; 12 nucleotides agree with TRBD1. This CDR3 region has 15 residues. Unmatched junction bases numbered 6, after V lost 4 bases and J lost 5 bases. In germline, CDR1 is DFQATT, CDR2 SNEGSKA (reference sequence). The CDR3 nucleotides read TGCAGTGCTATTCCGGGGACAGGGGGCGATCAGCCCCAGCATTTT. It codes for CSAIPGTGGDQPQHF.

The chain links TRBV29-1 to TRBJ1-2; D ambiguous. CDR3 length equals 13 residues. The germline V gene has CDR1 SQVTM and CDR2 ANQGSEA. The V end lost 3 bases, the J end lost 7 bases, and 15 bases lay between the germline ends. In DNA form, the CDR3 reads TGCAGCGTTGATAAGGCAGGAGGCGTTGGCTACACCTTC. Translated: CSVDKAGGVGYTF.

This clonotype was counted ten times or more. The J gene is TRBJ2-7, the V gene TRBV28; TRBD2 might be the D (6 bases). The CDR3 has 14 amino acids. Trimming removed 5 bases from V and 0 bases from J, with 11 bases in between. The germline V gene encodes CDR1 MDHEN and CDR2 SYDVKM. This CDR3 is CASSRQGLSYEQYF. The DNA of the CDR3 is TGTGCCAGCAGTAGGCAGGGACTCTCCTACGAGCAGTACTTC.

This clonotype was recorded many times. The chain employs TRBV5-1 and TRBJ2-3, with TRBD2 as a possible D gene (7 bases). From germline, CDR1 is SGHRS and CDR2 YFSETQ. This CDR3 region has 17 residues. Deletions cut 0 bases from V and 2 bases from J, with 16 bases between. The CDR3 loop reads CASSLALAGAFTDTQYF. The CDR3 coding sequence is TGCGCCAGCAGCTTGGCCCTCGCGGGGGCCTTCACAGATACGCAGTATTTT.

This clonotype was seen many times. CDR3: CASSQDIEAGNQPQHF. CDR3 nucleotide sequence: TGTGCCAGCAGCCAAGATATTGAGGCAGGGAATCAGCCCCAGCATTTT. The chain is built from TRBV4-2 and TRBJ1-5; D is perhaps TRBD1 (5 bases). This CDR3 comprises 16 residues. Germline assignment: CDR1 LGHNA and CDR2 YNFKEQ. Trimming pared 0 bases from V and 4 bases from J, leaving 13 bases between.

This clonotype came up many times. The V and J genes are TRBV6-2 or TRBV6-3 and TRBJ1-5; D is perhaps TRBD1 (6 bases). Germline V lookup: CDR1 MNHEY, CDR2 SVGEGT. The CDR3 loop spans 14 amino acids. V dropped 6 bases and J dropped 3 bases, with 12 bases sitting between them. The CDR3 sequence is CASRKGGDNQPQHF. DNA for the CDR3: TGTGCCAGCAGAAAAGGGGGGGACAATCAGCCCCAGCATTTT.

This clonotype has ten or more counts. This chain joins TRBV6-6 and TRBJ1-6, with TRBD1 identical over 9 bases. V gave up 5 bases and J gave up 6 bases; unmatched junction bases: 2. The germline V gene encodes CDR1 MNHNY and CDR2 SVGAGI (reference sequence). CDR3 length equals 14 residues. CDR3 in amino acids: CASSTGQGNSPLHF. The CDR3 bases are TGTGCCAGCAGTACGGGACAGGGTAATTCACCCCTCCACTTT.

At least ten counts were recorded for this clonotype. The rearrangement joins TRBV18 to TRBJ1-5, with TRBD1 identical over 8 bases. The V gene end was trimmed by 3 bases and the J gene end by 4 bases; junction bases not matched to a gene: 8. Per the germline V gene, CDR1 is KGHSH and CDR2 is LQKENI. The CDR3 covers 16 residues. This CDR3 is CASSPSGTGTNQPQHF. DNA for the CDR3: TGTGCCAGCTCACCCTCCGGGACAGGTACTAATCAGCCCCAGCATTTT.

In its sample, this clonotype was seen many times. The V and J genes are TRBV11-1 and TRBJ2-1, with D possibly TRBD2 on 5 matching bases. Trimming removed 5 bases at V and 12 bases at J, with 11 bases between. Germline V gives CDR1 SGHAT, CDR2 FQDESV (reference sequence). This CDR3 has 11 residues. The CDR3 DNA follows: TGTGCCAGCAGCGTCTTCGGAGGGCAGTTCTTC. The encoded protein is CASSVFGGQFF.

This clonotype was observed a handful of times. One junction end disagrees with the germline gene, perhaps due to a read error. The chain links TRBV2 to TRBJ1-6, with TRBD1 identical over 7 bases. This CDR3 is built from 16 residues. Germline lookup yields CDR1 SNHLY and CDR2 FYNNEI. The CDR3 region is CASTLRQGGLNSPLNF. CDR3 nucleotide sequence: TGTGCCAGCACTCTACGACAGGGCGGCTTAAATTCACCCCTCAACTTT.

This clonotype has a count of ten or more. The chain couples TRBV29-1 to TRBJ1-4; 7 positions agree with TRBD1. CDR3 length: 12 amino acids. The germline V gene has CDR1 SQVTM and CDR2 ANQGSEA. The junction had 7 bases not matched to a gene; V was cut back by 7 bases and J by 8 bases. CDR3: CSARDSEEKLFF. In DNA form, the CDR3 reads TGCAGCGCCCGGGACAGTGAGGAAAAACTGTTTTTT.

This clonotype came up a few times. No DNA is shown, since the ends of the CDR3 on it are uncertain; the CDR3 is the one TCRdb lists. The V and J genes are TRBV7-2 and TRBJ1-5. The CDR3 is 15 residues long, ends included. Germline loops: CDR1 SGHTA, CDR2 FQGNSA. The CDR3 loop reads CASSLVGMGNQPQNF.

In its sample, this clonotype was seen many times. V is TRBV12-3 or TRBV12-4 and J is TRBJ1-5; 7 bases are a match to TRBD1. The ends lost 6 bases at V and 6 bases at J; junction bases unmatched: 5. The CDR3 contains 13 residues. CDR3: CASSPDRVQPQHF. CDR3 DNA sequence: TGTGCCAGCAGCCCCGACAGGGTTCAGCCCCAGCATTTT.

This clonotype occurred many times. The CDR3 DNA is TGTGCCACCAGCAGGGAGTTCAGGCATAATGAGCAGTTCTTC. Protein product: CATSREFRHNEQFF. The chain links TRBV15 to TRBJ2-1; D unresolved. The V and J ends lost 3 bases and 7 bases respectively, with 13 bases between them. The length of the CDR3 is 14 residues. Germline V lookup: CDR1 LNHNV, CDR2 YYDKDF (reference sequence).

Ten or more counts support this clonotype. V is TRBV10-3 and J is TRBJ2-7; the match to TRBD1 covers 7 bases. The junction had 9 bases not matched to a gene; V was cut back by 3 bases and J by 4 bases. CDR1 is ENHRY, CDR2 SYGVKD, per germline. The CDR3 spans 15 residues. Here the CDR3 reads CAISDPTGVGYEQYF. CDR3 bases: TGTGCCATCAGTGATCCCACAGGGGTGGGATACGAGCAGTACTTC.

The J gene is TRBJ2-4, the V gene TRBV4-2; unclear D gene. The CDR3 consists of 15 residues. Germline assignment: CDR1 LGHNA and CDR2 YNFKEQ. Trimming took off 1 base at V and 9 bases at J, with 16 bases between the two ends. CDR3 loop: CASSQGLGSVVIQYF. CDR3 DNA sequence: TGTGCCAGCAGCCAAGGCCTGGGTTCGGTGGTCATTCAGTACTTC.

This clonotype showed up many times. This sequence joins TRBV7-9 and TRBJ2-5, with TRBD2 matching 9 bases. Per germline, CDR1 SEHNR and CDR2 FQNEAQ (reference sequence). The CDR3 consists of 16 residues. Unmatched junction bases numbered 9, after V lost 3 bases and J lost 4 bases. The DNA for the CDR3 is TGTGCCAGCAGCTTCCCGGGCGGGGGGGCCGTAGAGACCCAGTACTTC. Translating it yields CASSFPGGGAVETQYF.

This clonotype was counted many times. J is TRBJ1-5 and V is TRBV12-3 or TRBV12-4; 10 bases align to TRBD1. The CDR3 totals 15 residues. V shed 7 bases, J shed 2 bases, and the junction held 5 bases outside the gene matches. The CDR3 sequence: CASTPGTGGNQPQHF. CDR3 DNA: TGTGCCAGCACCCCGGGGACAGGGGGCAATCAGCCCCAGCATTTT.

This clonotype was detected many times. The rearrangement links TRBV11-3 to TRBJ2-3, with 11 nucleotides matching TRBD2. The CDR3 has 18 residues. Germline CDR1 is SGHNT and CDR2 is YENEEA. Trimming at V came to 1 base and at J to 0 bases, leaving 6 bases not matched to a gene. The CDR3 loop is CASSLGVASGGSTDTQYF. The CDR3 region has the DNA TGTGCCAGCAGCTTAGGAGTTGCTAGCGGGGGGAGCACAGATACGCAGTATTTT.

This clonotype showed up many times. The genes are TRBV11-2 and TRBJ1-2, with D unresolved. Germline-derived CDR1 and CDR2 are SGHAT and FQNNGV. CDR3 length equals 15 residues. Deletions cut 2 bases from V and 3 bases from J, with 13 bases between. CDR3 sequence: CASSLSLSEHYGYTF. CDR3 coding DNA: TGTGCCAGCAGCTTATCACTCTCTGAGCACTATGGCTACACCTTC.

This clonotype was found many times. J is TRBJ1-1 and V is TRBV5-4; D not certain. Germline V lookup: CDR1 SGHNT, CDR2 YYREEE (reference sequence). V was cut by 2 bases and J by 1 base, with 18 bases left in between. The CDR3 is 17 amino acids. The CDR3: CASSFTAAARKNTEAFF. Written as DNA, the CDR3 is TGTGCCAGCAGCTTTACAGCCGCCGCACGTAAGAACACTGAAGCTTTCTTT. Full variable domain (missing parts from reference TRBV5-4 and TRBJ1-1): ETGVTQSPTHLIKTRGQQVTLRCSSQSGHNTVSWYQQALGQGPQFIFQYYREEENGRGNFPPRFSGLQFPNYSSELNVNALELDDSALYLCASSFTAAARKNTEAFFGQGTRLTVV.

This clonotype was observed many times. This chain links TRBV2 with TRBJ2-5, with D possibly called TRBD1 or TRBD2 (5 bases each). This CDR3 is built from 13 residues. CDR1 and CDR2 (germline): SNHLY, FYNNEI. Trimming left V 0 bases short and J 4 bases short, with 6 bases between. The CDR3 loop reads CASSEAGVETQYF. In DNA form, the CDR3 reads TGTGCCAGCAGTGAAGCGGGGGTAGAGACCCAGTACTTC. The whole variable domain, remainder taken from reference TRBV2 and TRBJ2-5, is EPEVTQTPSHQVTQMGQEVILRCVPISNHLYFYWYRQILGQKVEFLVSFYNNEISEKSEIFDDQFSVERPDGSNFTLKIRSTKLEDSAMYFCASSEAGVETQYFGPGTRLLVL.